This passage covers 14 T cell receptor beta chains from one sample sequenced in a study of T-cell reconstitution after alpha-beta-depleted transplantation in children. The authors prepared the TCRbeta library with unique molecular identifiers. A single record per CDR3 protein comes from TCRdb applying MiXCR to the PCR reads. The sample records about 410,000 distinct CDR3 sequences, 20% being singletons. Specimen: PBMCs from the stem cell graft donor, collected from the stem cell graft. These TCRs come from a human donor who donated a stem cell graft to a child with acute myeloid leukemia.

The genes are TRBV2 and TRBJ2-2, with D unresolved. The V gene's germline CDR1 is SNHLY and CDR2 FYNNEI. With 2 bases removed from V and 0 bases from J, the gap between germline ends came to 7 bases. CDR3 length equals 15 residues. CDR3 in DNA: TGTGCCAGCAGTGAACTCCCATCGAACACCGGGGAGCTGTTTTTT. Its translation: CASSELPSNTGELFF.

This clonotype has only a few counts. The chain employs TRBV4-1 and TRBJ2-1, with 12 bases fitting TRBD2. The J segment lost 13 bases and the V segment lost 1 base, leaving 14 bases of the junction unmatched. The length of the CDR3 is 17 residues. CDR1 is MGHRA, CDR2 YSYEKL, per germline. CDR3 region: CASSQAAGLAGRTYQFF. The CDR3 DNA sequence: TGCGCCAGCAGCCAAGCCGCCGGACTAGCGGGGCGGACGTATCAGTTCTTC.

This chain joins TRBV5-5 and TRBJ2-3; D not resolved. This CDR3 has 13 amino acids. CDR1 is SGHKS and CDR2 is YYEKEE in the germline V gene (reference sequence). V was shortened by 4 bases and J by 2 bases, with 8 bases between the two germline ends. DNA of the CDR3: TGTGCCAGCAGCAAACTCTACACAGATACGCAGTATTTT. Encoded protein: CASSKLYTDTQYF.

This sequence joins TRBV2 and TRBJ2-7; 9 nucleotides agree with TRBD2. V lost 1 base and J lost 3; bases outside the gene matches: 1. Looked up from germline, CDR1 is SNHLY and CDR2 is FYNNEI. The CDR3 is made up of 14 amino acids. CDR3 sequence: CASSEGLAVYEQYF. Here the CDR3 DNA reads TGTGCCAGCAGTGAAGGACTAGCGGTCTACGAGCAGTACTTC.

On this clonotype: This could be a read error, since a much larger clone is one nucleotide away. The chain links TRBV5-6 to TRBJ2-3; possibly TRBD2 for D (6 bases). CDR3 length equals 16 residues. The germline V gene encodes CDR1 SGHDT and CDR2 YYEEEE. The CDR3: CASSGGTSGDRYTQCF. The CDR3 nucleotides are TGTGCCAGCAGCGGCGGGACTTCGGGAGACCGTTATACGCAGTGTTTT.

The table lists this clonotype with a few counts. The chain is built from TRBV6-5 and TRBJ2-1; 9 nucleotides agree with TRBD2. The germline V gene has CDR1 MNHEY and CDR2 SVGAGI. This CDR3 region has 15 residues. Trimming cost V 2 bases and J 8 bases; bases outside gene matches: 7. In DNA form, the CDR3 reads TGTGCCAGCAGTTACCCGGCGGGAGGGGGCTATGAGCAGTTCTTC. It yields the protein CASSYPAGGGYEQFF.

V gene TRBV2 combines with J gene TRBJ2-1, with TRBD1 matching over 8 bases. This CDR3 is 12 amino acids long. J was trimmed by 4 bases and V by 8 bases; bases with no gene match: 1. Germline values: CDR1 SNHLY, CDR2 FYNNEI. This chain's CDR3 is CASDRGYNEQFF. The CDR3 DNA follows: TGTGCCAGCGACAGGGGTTACAATGAGCAGTTCTTC.

This clonotype was recorded many times. The chain recombines TRBV28 with TRBJ2-1; 9 bases fit TRBD2. This CDR3 region has 13 residues. The germline V gene encodes CDR1 MDHEN and CDR2 SYDVKM. J gave up 6 bases and V 8 bases, and 5 bases lay outside the gene matches. CDR3 in DNA: TGTGCCAGCGCTAGCGGGGCAAGCAATGAGCAGTTCTTC. Amino acids: CASASGASNEQFF. The full variable domain, completed using reference TRBV28 and TRBJ2-1, is DVKVTQSSRYLVKRTGEKVFLECVQDMDHENMFWYRQDPGLGLRLIYFSYDVKMKEKGDIPEGYSVSREKKERFSLILESASTNQTSMYLCASASGASNEQFFGPGTRLTVL.

This sequence joins TRBV5-6 and TRBJ2-4; unclear D gene. V gave up 4 bases and J gave up 3 bases, with 14 bases separating them. Germline V gene lookup returns CDR1 SGHDT and CDR2 YYEEEE. This CDR3 region has 15 residues. The CDR3 is CASSDGRPFKNIQYF. The CDR3 region has the DNA TGTGCCAGCAGCGACGGACGGCCTTTCAAAAACATTCAGTACTTC.

The chain couples TRBV10-3 to TRBJ2-7, with 7 bases that match TRBD1. This CDR3 has 13 residues. After removal of 10 bases from V and 4 bases from J, the junction contained 10 bases not matched to a gene. Germline loops: CDR1 ENHRY, CDR2 SYGVKD. In nucleotides, the CDR3 is TGTGCCACCAATCCGGGACAGCCTTACGAGCAGTACTTC. Encoded protein: CATNPGQPYEQYF.

DNA of the CDR3: TGTGCCAGCAGCCAACTAGCGGGAGTAGGTGAGACCCAGTACTTC. Protein sequence: CASSQLAGVGETQYF. The gene calls are TRBV12-3 or TRBV12-4 and TRBJ2-5; 11 nucleotides line up with TRBD2. The CDR3 has 15 amino acids. J lost 5 bases, V lost 6 bases, and 8 bases had no gene match.

The chain recombines TRBV12-3 or TRBV12-4 with TRBJ2-7; the match to TRBD2 covers 10 bases. V lost 4 bases and J lost 3; bases outside the gene matches: 6. The CDR3 extends over 15 amino acids. The chain's CDR3 is CASSSLAGVIYEQYF. CDR3 DNA sequence: TGTGCCAGCAGTTCCCTAGCGGGAGTGATCTACGAGCAGTACTTC.

This clonotype was detected a few times. One junction end disagrees with the germline gene, perhaps due to a read error. The V and J genes are TRBV15 and TRBJ2-3; D is undetermined. Looked up from germline, CDR1 is LNHNV and CDR2 is YYDKDF (reference sequence). This CDR3 spans 14 amino acids. The CDR3 sequence is CATSRDWTTNTQYF. The CDR3, as DNA: TGTGCCACCAGCAGAGATTGGACCACAAATACGCAGTATTTT.

The chain recombines TRBV6-1 with TRBJ2-2, with D possibly being TRBD1 (5 bases). V was clipped by 8 bases and J by 8 bases, with 12 bases between them. This CDR3 contains 12 residues. Germline loops: CDR1 MNHNS, CDR2 SASEGT. The CDR3 DNA follows: TGTGCCAGCCGACAGCCAACTGGGGAGCTGTTTTTT. Residues: CASRQPTGELFF.